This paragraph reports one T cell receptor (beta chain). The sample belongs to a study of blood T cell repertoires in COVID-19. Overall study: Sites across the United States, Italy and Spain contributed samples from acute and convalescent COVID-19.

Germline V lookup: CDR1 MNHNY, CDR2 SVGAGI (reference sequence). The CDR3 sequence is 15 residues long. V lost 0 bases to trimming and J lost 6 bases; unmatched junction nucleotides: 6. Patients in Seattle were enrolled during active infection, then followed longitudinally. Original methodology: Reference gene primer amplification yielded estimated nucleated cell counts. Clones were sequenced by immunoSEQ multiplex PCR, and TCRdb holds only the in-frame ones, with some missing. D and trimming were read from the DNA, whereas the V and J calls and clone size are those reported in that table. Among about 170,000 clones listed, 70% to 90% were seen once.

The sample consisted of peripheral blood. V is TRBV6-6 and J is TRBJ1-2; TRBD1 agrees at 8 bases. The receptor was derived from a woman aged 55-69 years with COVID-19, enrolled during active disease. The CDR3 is CASSYSQDRGHGYTF. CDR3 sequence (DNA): TGTGCCAGCAGTTACTCACAAGACAGGGGTCATGGCTACACCTTC.